This T cell receptor beta chain was captured by sequencing in a study of blood T cell repertoires in COVID-19. Across the whole study: The United States, Italy and Spain provided the acute and convalescent COVID-19 samples. PBMCs, B-cell-depleted T cells, or T cells provided the cDNA or gDNA that made up the material.

In the authors' workflow: Amplification from reference gene primers served as the basis for estimated nucleated cell counts. TCRdb's table, derived via immunoSEQ multiplex PCR, lists solely in-frame clones and lacks some. V, J and clone size are taken as reported in that table, and D and trimming were inferred from the DNA itself. The sample shows roughly 240,000 clones, roughly 85% of them seen only once. V lost 2 bases and J 6 bases, leaving 13 bases between the germline ends. The CDR3 is made up of 14 amino acids. The germline V gene has CDR1 GTSNPN and CDR2 SVGIG (reference sequence). Participant-given clinical history determined each cohort assignment.

Sequenced input: PBMCs or T cells enriched from blood (not recorded which). The rearrangement uses TRBV30 and TRBJ1-4; no clear D gene. The sequence was collected from a woman between 50 and 59 years old with acute COVID-19. CDR3 DNA: TGTGCCTGGAGTCCTCCCGTCCCAGATGAAAAACTGTTTTTT. Translation: CAWSPPVPDEKLFF.